This is a list of T cell receptor beta chains from one sample in a study of blood T cell repertoires in COVID-19. TCRdb's copy holds only in-frame clones and misses some; the assay was immunoSEQ multiplex PCR. The sample records some 140,000 clones, about 72% being singletons. Sequencing was carried out using peripheral blood. Receptor source: a man aged 55 to 69 who had recovered from COVID-19. Each CDR3 is given with its conserved first and last residue. A D gene is named only where the DNA matches it firmly. Expanded clones get a size class; other rows say once, few or many, or leave the size out.

TRBJ1-1 | TRBD1 | TRBV5-1 | . | CASSWDRGDTEAFF | TGCGCCAGCAGCTGGGACAGGGGAGACACTGAAGCTTTCTTT
TRBJ2-1 | TRBD2 | TRBV28 | . | CASSLGLAVNEQFF | TGTGCCAGCAGTTTGGGACTAGCGGTCAATGAGCAGTTCTTC
TRBJ2-5 | TRBD2 | TRBV6-2/TRBV6-3 | . | CASSYSGLRPGGFQETQYF | TGTGCCAGCAGTTACTCTGGACTCCGCCCGGGAGGCTTCCAAGAGACCCAGTACTTC
TRBJ2-2 | . | TRBV6-6 | once | CASAQGNTGELFF | TGTGCCAGCGCCCAGGGGAACACCGGGGAGCTGTTTTTT
TRBJ2-6 | . | TRBV27 | . | CASSYSGANVLTF | TGTGCCAGCAGCTACTCTGGGGCCAACGTCCTGACTTTC
TRBJ2-3 | TRBD1 | TRBV28 | . | CASRQGFTDTQYF | TGTGCCAGCCGACAGGGGTTCACAGATACGCAGTATTTT
TRBJ2-1 | TRBD1 | TRBV18 | . | CASSPNQGARNEQFF | TGTGCCAGCTCACCAAACCAGGGGGCGCGGAATGAGCAGTTCTTC
TRBJ2-3 | . | TRBV30 | . | CAWGLGREFTDTQYF | TGTGCCTGGGGACTTGGGAGAGAGTTCACAGATACGCAGTATTTT
TRBJ2-7 | TRBD2 | TRBV28 | . | CASRVLAGGPYEQYF | TGTGCCAGCCGCGTACTAGCGGGGGGGCCCTACGAGCAGTACTTC
TRBJ2-3 | TRBD1 | TRBV4-3 | . | CASSPTRQGRDTQYF | TGCGCCAGCAGCCCCACCAGACAGGGGAGGGATACGCAGTATTTT
TRBJ2-1 | . | TRBV30 | . | CAWSVGTSGYEQFF | TGTGCCTGGAGTGTAGGAACCTCGGGGTATGAGCAGTTCTTC
TRBJ1-2 | TRBD1 | TRBV28 | . | CASSSRTGGNYGYTF | TGTGCCAGCAGTTCCAGGACAGGGGGCAACTATGGCTACACCTTC
TRBJ2-5 | . | TRBV6-1 | . | CASSEGSGRETQYF | TGTGCCAGCAGTGAAGGGTCAGGGAGGGAGACCCAGTACTTC
TRBJ1-3 | . | TRBV27 | . | CASSPSAGNTIYF | TGTGCCAGCAGTCCCTCGGCTGGAAACACCATATATTTT
TRBJ1-5 | . | TRBV4-2 | few | CASSLVDSQPQHF | TGTGCCAGCAGCCTAGTCGACAGTCAGCCCCAGCATTTT
TRBJ1-5 | . | TRBV7-9 | few | CASSLEYGNQPQHF | TGTGCCAGCAGCTTAGAATACGGGAATCAGCCCCAGCATTTT
TRBJ2-1 | TRBD1 | TRBV6-2/TRBV6-3 | once | CASSRGTGNEQFF | TGTGCCAGCAGTAGAGGGACAGGCAATGAGCAGTTCTTC
TRBJ1-1 | . | TRBV7-2 | . | CASSLSVLGQGGTEAFF | TGTGCCAGCAGCTTATCGGTGTTGGGGCAGGGAGGAACTGAAGCTTTCTTT
TRBJ2-7 | . | TRBV28 | . | CASSSRHYEQYF | TGTGCCAGCAGTTCGAGGCACTACGAGCAGTACTTC
TRBJ2-2 | TRBD2 | TRBV3-1/TRBV3-2 | . | CASSQGLAGYTGELFF | TGTGCCAGCAGCCAAGGGCTAGCGGGTTATACCGGGGAGCTGTTTTTT
TRBJ2-7 | . | TRBV7-2 | . | CASSPRGPGTYEQYF | TGTGCCAGCAGCCCTCGAGGCCCGGGGACCTACGAGCAGTACTTC
TRBJ2-1 | TRBD2 | TRBV10-3 | . | CAISEASGGTPEYNEQFF | TGTGCCATCAGTGAAGCTAGCGGGGGGACTCCTGAATACAATGAGCAGTTCTTC
TRBJ2-4 | TRBD2 | TRBV11-2 | . | CASSRSRPSGRDWHF | TGTGCCAGCAGCCGAAGCAGGCCTAGCGGGAGGGATTGGCACTTC
TRBJ1-1 | . | TRBV10-3 | few | CAISDLGPNMNTEAFF | TGTGCCATCAGTGACTTGGGGCCGAATATGAACACTGAAGCTTTCTTT
TRBJ2-5 | TRBD1 | TRBV5-6 | once | CASSLWTGRRETQYF | TGTGCCAGCAGCCTATGGACAGGGCGTAGAGAGACCCAGTACTTC
TRBJ1-5 | . | TRBV7-9 | once | CASSSYAGQPQHF | TGTGCCAGCAGCTCGTATGCGGGCCAGCCCCAGCATTTT
TRBJ2-7 | TRBD1 | TRBV27 | . | CASSLQGARVEQYF | TGTGCCAGCAGTTTACAGGGGGCTCGGGTCGAGCAGTACTTC
TRBJ2-1 | TRBD2 | TRBV12-3/TRBV12-4 | . | CASSRTSGGAVF | TGTGCCAGCAGCCGGACTAGCGGGGGGGCAGTCTTC
TRBJ2-5 | . | TRBV6-5 | . | CASSLVSDYIGTQYF | TGTGCCAGCAGCCTCGTATCGGACTACATAGGGACCCAGTACTTC
TRBJ2-3 | . | TRBV7-8 | . | CASSLIGGSWRPDTQYF | TGTGCCAGCAGCTTGATCGGAGGGAGTTGGCGTCCAGATACGCAGTATTTT
TRBJ1-2 | . | TRBV7-2 | . | CASSLVTLSYGYTF | TGTGCCAGCAGCTTAGTTACTCTTAGCTATGGCTACACCTTC
TRBJ2-2 | . | TRBV9 | . | CASSVATGTGELFF | TGTGCCAGCAGCGTAGCTACAGGGACCGGGGAGCTGTTTTTT
TRBJ1-2 | . | TRBV27 | . | CASSSRGGPDGYTF | TGTGCCAGCAGTTCTCGGGGGGGCCCGGATGGCTACACCTTC
TRBJ2-5 | . | TRBV11-2 | . | CASSFKPSVREETQYF | TGTGCCAGCAGCTTCAAACCTAGCGTGAGGGAAGAGACCCAGTACTTC
TRBJ1-1 | . | TRBV27 | . | CASRPHFGGDTEAFF | TGTGCCAGCAGGCCACACTTTGGAGGGGACACTGAAGCTTTCTTT
TRBJ1-1 | . | TRBV7-2 | . | CASSSGNMNTEAFF | TGTGCCAGCAGCTCCGGGAACATGAACACTGAAGCTTTCTTT
TRBJ2-5 | . | TRBV7-2 | . | CASSSEGGRETQYF | TGTGCCAGCAGCTCCGAGGGAGGTAGAGAGACCCAGTACTTC
TRBJ1-1 | . | TRBV28 | . | CASTGVEAAEAFF | TGTGCCAGCACTGGCGTCGAGGCAGCTGAAGCTTTCTTT
TRBJ1-1 | TRBD1 | TRBV18 | . | CASSPQNQGGTEAFF | TGTGCCAGCTCACCGCAGAACCAGGGGGGAACTGAAGCTTTCTTT
TRBJ1-4 | . | TRBV30 | once | CASSGSTNEKLFF | TGTGCCTCTTCCGGGTCAACTAATGAAAAACTGTTTTTT
TRBJ1-1 | . | TRBV28 | . | CASVSGRITEAFF | TGTGCCAGCGTGTCAGGGCGGATCACTGAAGCTTTCTTT
TRBJ1-2 | . | TRBV29-1 | . | CSVEDNNIGYTF | TGCAGCGTTGAAGATAACAACATTGGCTACACCTTC
TRBJ2-3 | TRBD2 | TRBV9 | . | CASSERAGYTDTQYF | TGTGCCAGCAGCGAACGAGCGGGATACACAGATACGCAGTATTTT
TRBJ2-2 | . | TRBV11-3 | . | CASSSSGLNTGELFF | TGTGCCAGCAGCTCATCGGGACTTAACACCGGGGAGCTGTTTTTT
TRBJ1-6 | TRBD1 | TRBV5-1 | . | CASSLGYRDSDNSPLHF | TGCGCCAGCAGCTTGGGGTACCGGGACAGTGATAATTCACCCCTCCACTTT
TRBJ1-1 | TRBD1 | TRBV9 | . | CASSRQGAGTEAFF | TGTGCCAGCAGCCGACAGGGGGCAGGGACTGAAGCTTTCTTT
TRBJ1-3 | . | TRBV30 | . | CAWSVRGMPGNTIYF | TGTGCCTGGAGTGTTAGGGGGATGCCCGGAAACACCATATATTTT
TRBJ1-1 | . | TRBV6-6 | few | CASRTGGTEAFF | TGTGCCAGCAGAACGGGAGGCACTGAAGCTTTCTTT
TRBJ1-2 | . | TRBV3-1/TRBV3-2 | . | CASSQGVSGYTF | TGTGCCAGCAGCCAAGGAGTTAGTGGCTACACCTTC
TRBJ2-2 | TRBD1 | TRBV2 | . | CASSPGQGNTGELFF | TGTGCCAGCAGTCCAGGACAGGGGAACACCGGGGAGCTGTTTTTT
TRBJ2-1 | . | TRBV2 | . | CASSGRITPHNEQFF | TGTGCCAGCAGTGGCAGGATCACACCCCACAATGAGCAGTTCTTC
TRBJ1-5 | . | TRBV5-4 | . | CASSSGGGQPQHF | TGTGCCAGCAGCTCGGGGGGGGGACAGCCCCAGCATTTT
TRBJ2-2 | TRBD2 | TRBV7-9 | . | CASSSFSGRAGELFF | TGTGCCAGCAGCTCCTTTAGCGGGAGAGCAGGGGAGCTGTTTTTT
TRBJ2-2 | . | TRBV6-5 | . | CASSLQNTGELFF | TGTGCCAGCAGTTTACAGAACACCGGGGAGCTGTTTTTT
TRBJ1-6 | TRBD1 | TRBV28 | few | CASSGGPTGTQGPLHF | TGTGCCAGCAGTGGGGGACCGACAGGGACTCAAGGACCCCTCCACTTT